A single sample gave rise to the 26 T cell receptor beta chains below, sequenced in a study of T cell repertoires in cytomegalovirus infection (dated by TCRdb to about 2019). Sequencing was performed on an Illumina HiSeq 1500. Clones were called with MiXCR by TCRdb after fastp trimmed the public reads at Q25, and only in-frame beta chains were retained. Duplicate CDR3 protein sequences are folded into a single record with the most common DNA and genes. The sample records about 400,000 distinct CDR3 sequences, around 18% of which are singletons. The ten top clones hold approximately 8% of the sample. Input material: PBMCs. The receptors were gathered from a human donor in good health (CMV status not recorded). Some clones in this sample may be carry-over from other donors' samples.

This clonotype occurred many times. The genes are TRBV4-1 and TRBJ2-4; the D is unclear. The CDR3 sequence is 16 residues long. V was pared by 4 bases and J by 8 bases, with 21 bases between. The V gene's germline CDR1 is MGHRA and CDR2 YSYEKL. CDR3 residues: CASSPAGANLRDIQYF. CDR3 nucleotides: TGCGCCAGCAGCCCCGCCGGAGCGAATCTGAGAGACATTCAGTACTTC.

The CDR3 loop reads CASSQVFAGNQPQHF. The CDR3 region has the DNA TGCGCCAGCAGCCAAGTCTTTGCCGGCAATCAGCCCCAGCATTTT. The V call is TRBV4-1, the J call TRBJ1-5; D ambiguous. Germline assignment: CDR1 MGHRA and CDR2 YSYEKL. The CDR3 runs to 15 residues. Trimming left V 1 base short and J 2 bases short, with 9 bases between.

V gene TRBV29-1 combines with J gene TRBJ2-2; no clear D gene. This CDR3 comprises 11 residues. Germline V gives CDR1 SQVTM, CDR2 ANQGSEA. V was trimmed by 3 bases and J by 4 bases, leaving 3 bases between them. DNA of the CDR3: TGCAGCGTTGAGGTCACCGGGGAGCTGTTTTTT. This sequence encodes CSVEVTGELFF.

The V gene is TRBV12-3 or TRBV12-4, the J gene TRBJ1-2; 11 nucleotides align to TRBD1. V lost 4 bases to trimming and J lost 10 bases; unmatched junction nucleotides: 2. CDR3 length: 12 residues. In DNA form, the CDR3 reads TGTGCCAGCAGTTGGACAGGGGGCGTCTACACCTTC. As protein: CASSWTGGVYTF.

This clonotype was seen more than once but under ten times. This chain uses TRBV12-3 or TRBV12-4 with TRBJ1-5; D gene unclear. Trimming stripped 5 bases from V and 5 bases from J, with 16 bases between. The CDR3 covers 15 residues. CDR3 loop: CASSRGRLRDQPQHF. In DNA form, the CDR3 reads TGTGCCAGCAGTCGAGGGAGGCTACGGGATCAGCCCCAGCATTTT.

Turning to this clonotype: This may arise from a read error, as a much more abundant clone is one base away. The rearrangement joins TRBV11-2 to TRBJ1-4; 10 bases map to TRBD1. The CDR3 contains 15 residues. The germline V gene has CDR1 SGHAT and CDR2 FQNNGV. Trimming removed 4 bases from V and 8 bases from J; junction bases left unmatched: 7. CDR3 nucleotides: TGTGCCAGCAGCTCCCCGACAGGGGGCGGGGAAAAACTGTTTTTT. Its translation is CASSSPTGGGEKLFF.

This clonotype was seen a handful of times. The chain carries TRBV18 and TRBJ1-6, with 7 bases fitting TRBD1. The CDR3 runs 17 residues. The germline V gene encodes CDR1 KGHSH and CDR2 LQKENI. Losses at the gene ends were 2 bases for V and 0 bases for J; bases not matched to a gene: 4. CDR3: CASSPSGGSSYNSPLHF. For the CDR3, the DNA is TGTGCCAGCTCACCATCAGGGGGTAGCTCCTATAATTCACCCCTCCACTTT.

The chain uses TRBV11-2 and TRBJ1-6; D unclear. The CDR3 spans 15 residues. Germline lookup yields CDR1 SGHAT and CDR2 FQNNGV. Trimming cost V 5 bases and J 0 bases, with 8 bases left between them. The CDR3 DNA reads as TGTGCCAGCAGCCCCTCGAGCTCCTATAATTCACCCCTCCACTTT. Protein: CASSPSSSYNSPLHF.

This clonotype was found many times. This chain links TRBV7-6 with TRBJ1-1; D gene uncertain. CDR1 is SGHVS, CDR2 FNYEAQ, per germline. Trimming removed 5 bases from V and 4 bases from J, with 11 bases in between. CDR3 length: 13 amino acids. The CDR3 nucleotides are TGTGCCAGCAGCCCCGATATGACCACTGAAGCTTTCTTT. Translation gives CASSPDMTTEAFF.

This sequence joins TRBV4-2 and TRBJ1-2; D is unresolved. Germline V gives CDR1 LGHNA, CDR2 YNFKEQ. This CDR3 region has 14 residues. The V and J ends lost 1 base and 3 bases respectively, with 9 bases between them. In nucleotides, the CDR3 is TGTGCCAGCAGCCAAGGGGTCAGCTACTATGGCTACACCTTC. This translates into CASSQGVSYYGYTF.

A few counts support this clonotype. The rearrangement links TRBV2 to TRBJ1-1, with D perhaps TRBD1 (6 bases). This CDR3 has 14 residues. Germline V lookup: CDR1 SNHLY, CDR2 FYNNEI. Trimming took off 4 bases at V and 14 bases at J, with 23 bases between the two ends. CDR3 sequence: CASSVGGQSLAGFF. The CDR3 region has the DNA TGTGCCAGCAGTGTGGGGGGGCAGTCTCTGGCCGGCTTCTTT.

This clonotype was counted a few times. The chain couples TRBV20-1 to TRBJ1-2; TRBD1 agrees at 8 bases. The CDR3 spans 16 residues. Unmatched junction bases numbered 11, after V lost 1 base and J lost 4 bases. Germline loops: CDR1 DFQATT, CDR2 SNEGSKA (reference sequence). CDR3 loop: CSARGQGGQGVYGYTF. Here the CDR3 DNA reads TGCAGTGCTAGAGGGCAGGGCGGACAGGGCGTCTATGGCTACACCTTC.

This clonotype occurred once. The genes are TRBV7-2 and TRBJ2-1; 9 bases match TRBD2. The CDR3 covers 15 residues. The germline gives CDR1 SGHTA, CDR2 FQGNSA. The J segment lost 9 bases and the V segment lost 1 base, leaving 7 bases of the junction unmatched. The CDR3: CASSLVREGHLEQFF. The CDR3 coding sequence is TGTGCCAGCAGCTTAGTGCGGGAGGGCCATCTTGAGCAGTTCTTC.

V is TRBV20-1 and J is TRBJ1-1, with TRBD1 as a possible D gene (6 bases). V lost 6 bases to trimming and J lost 3 bases, with 17 bases between them. The CDR3 is made up of 14 amino acids. Germline V gene sequence: CDR1 DFQATT, CDR2 SNEGSKA (reference sequence). CDR3 sequence reads: CSARAGEVDTEAFF. CDR3 nucleotides: TGCAGTGCAAGGGCAGGGGAGGTTGACACTGAAGCTTTCTTT.

This clonotype was detected many times. The chain recombines TRBV7-9 with TRBJ1-2; tentatively, D is TRBD1 (5 bases). From germline, CDR1 is SEHNR and CDR2 FQNEAQ (reference sequence). V was pared by 4 bases and J by 6 bases, with 24 bases between. CDR3 length equals 17 residues. Here the CDR3 reads CASSSTNRRGISHGYTF. CDR3 in DNA: TGTGCCAGCAGCTCTACGAACAGAAGGGGTATAAGTCATGGCTACACCTTC. The full variable domain, with the rest looked up from reference TRBV7-9 and TRBJ1-2, is DTGVSQNPRHKITKRGQNVTFRCDPISEHNRLYWYRQTLGQGPEFLTYFQNEAQLEKSRLLSDRFSAERPKGSFSTLEIQRTEQGDSAMYLCASSSTNRRGISHGYTFGSGTRLTVV.

In this sample, this clonotype turned up a few times. V is TRBV7-6 and J is TRBJ1-2; D gene unclear. Trimming removed 4 bases at V and 0 bases at J, with 12 bases between. Germline CDR1 is SGHVS and CDR2 is FNYEAQ. The CDR3 sequence is 15 residues long. CDR3 amino acids: CASSSTREANYGYTF. CDR3 DNA sequence: TGTGCCAGCAGCTCCACACGCGAAGCTAACTATGGCTACACCTTC.

This clonotype has a handful of counts. The rearrangement joins TRBV10-3 to TRBJ2-7; D may be TRBD1 (5 bases). Germline V CDR1 and CDR2: ENHRY, SYGVKD. This CDR3 is 13 amino acids long. With 4 bases removed from V and 5 bases from J, the gap between germline ends came to 12 bases. The CDR3 DNA reads TGTGCCATCAGTGGACAGATGGCGGACGAGCAGTACTTC. It yields the protein CAISGQMADEQYF.

On this clonotype: One end of the junction is discordant with germline, which a read error may explain. The chain links TRBV28 to TRBJ2-7; possibly TRBD1 or TRBD2 for D (5 bases each). The CDR3 contains 15 residues. Germline V gene lookup returns CDR1 MDHEN and CDR2 SYDVKM. The CDR3 loop reads CVSSPFWGSTYEQYF. Here the CDR3 DNA reads TGTGTCAGCAGCCCCTTTTGGGGGAGCACCTACGAGCAGTACTTC.

In this sample, this clonotype turned up a few times. The chain employs TRBV20-1 and TRBJ1-1; D is perhaps TRBD1 (6 bases). The CDR3 covers 17 residues. The germline gives CDR1 DFQATT, CDR2 SNEGSKA (reference sequence). V was trimmed by 0 bases and J by 2 bases, leaving 19 bases between them. CDR3 DNA: TGCAGTGCTAGAGATCGGCGCCGGGGGGGGCTCAACACTGAAGCTTTCTTT. It is translated as CSARDRRRGGLNTEAFF.

The table lists this clonotype with many counts. V usage is TRBV12-3 or TRBV12-4 and J usage is TRBJ1-4, with D unclear. Trimming took 1 base from V and 0 from J, leaving 3 bases between them. The CDR3 spans 14 residues. The CDR3 region has the DNA TGTGCCAGCAGTTTAGGTGCAACTAATGAAAAACTGTTTTTT. Translation gives CASSLGATNEKLFF.

The rearrangement joins TRBV15 to TRBJ2-3; 8 nucleotides agree with TRBD2. The CDR3 sequence is 19 residues long. Germline V gene data show CDR1 as LNHNV and CDR2 as YYDKDF (reference sequence). V gave up 5 bases and J gave up 0 bases; unmatched junction bases: 16. The CDR3 coding sequence is TGTGCCACCAGCCGATTTCCAAGCGGGAGCCTCCAAAGCACAGATACGCAGTATTTT. Its protein product is CATSRFPSGSLQSTDTQYF.

This clonotype was counted only a few times. This chain connects TRBV6-6 to TRBJ1-4; a weak D match, TRBD1 (6 bases). CDR1 and CDR2 from the germline V gene are MNHNY and SVGAGI (reference sequence). The V end was cut by 5 bases, the J end by 7 bases, with 17 bases between. This CDR3 is built from 15 residues. This CDR3 reads CASSPGRGRIEKLFF. The CDR3, as DNA: TGTGCCAGCAGTCCAGGTCGGGGGCGGATTGAAAAACTGTTTTTT.

The chain couples TRBV20-1 to TRBJ2-5; 7 nucleotides agree with TRBD2. J gave up 7 bases and V 6 bases, and 8 bases lay outside the gene matches. The CDR3 has 12 residues. The germline gives CDR1 DFQATT, CDR2 SNEGSKA (reference sequence). As DNA, the CDR3 is TGCAGTGCAACCTCTAGCGGAGGGACCCAGTACTTC. Encoded protein: CSATSSGGTQYF.

The chain links TRBV4-3 to TRBJ2-4; D is uncertain. CDR1 is LGHNA and CDR2 is YSLEER in the germline V gene. This CDR3 has 15 amino acids. The V and J ends lost 0 bases and 8 bases respectively, with 14 bases between them. The DNA for the CDR3 is TGCGCCAGCAGCCAAGATTGGGAAATGGCAGACATTCAGTACTTC. Protein sequence: CASSQDWEMADIQYF.

J is TRBJ2-7 and V is TRBV7-2; maybe TRBD2 (6 bases). Germline lookup yields CDR1 SGHTA and CDR2 FQGNSA. Trimming shortened V by 5 bases and J by 8 bases, and 22 bases separated the two germline ends. There are 15 residues in the CDR3. CDR3 bases: TGTGCCAGCAGCCCATCTGTGGGACTTGCTAAGAAGCAGTACTTC. Amino acids: CASSPSVGLAKKQYF.

In this sample, this clonotype turned up many times. The chain employs TRBV7-2 and TRBJ2-7; D is possibly TRBD1 or TRBD2 (5 bases each). V gave up 4 bases and J gave up 2 bases, with 15 bases separating them. CDR1 and CDR2 from the germline V gene are SGHTA and FQGNSA. CDR3 length: 15 amino acids. The DNA of the CDR3 is TGTGCCAGCAGCTACCGGTCCCGGGGCCCCTACGAGCAGTACTTC. Its protein product is CASSYRSRGPYEQYF.